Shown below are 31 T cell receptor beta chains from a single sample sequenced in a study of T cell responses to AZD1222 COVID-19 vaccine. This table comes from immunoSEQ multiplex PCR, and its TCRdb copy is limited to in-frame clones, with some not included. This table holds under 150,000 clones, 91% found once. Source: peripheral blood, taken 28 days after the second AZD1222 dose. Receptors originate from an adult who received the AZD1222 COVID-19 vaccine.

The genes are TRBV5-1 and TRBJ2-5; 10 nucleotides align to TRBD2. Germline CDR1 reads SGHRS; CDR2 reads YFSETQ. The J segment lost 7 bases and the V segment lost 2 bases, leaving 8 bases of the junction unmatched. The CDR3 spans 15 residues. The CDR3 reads CASSFTSGAGGTQYF. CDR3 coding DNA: TGCGCCAGCAGCTTCACTAGCGGGGCCGGGGGGACCCAGTACTTC.

The CDR3 region has the DNA TGTGCCAGCAGTTATAACAGGGACTACTATGGCTACACCTTC. It codes for CASSYNRDYYGYTF. V and J are TRBV2 and TRBJ1-2; maybe TRBD1 (6 bases). The length of the CDR3 is 14 residues. Trimming left V 5 bases short and J 3 bases short, with 13 bases between. The germline V gene has CDR1 SNHLY and CDR2 FYNNEI.

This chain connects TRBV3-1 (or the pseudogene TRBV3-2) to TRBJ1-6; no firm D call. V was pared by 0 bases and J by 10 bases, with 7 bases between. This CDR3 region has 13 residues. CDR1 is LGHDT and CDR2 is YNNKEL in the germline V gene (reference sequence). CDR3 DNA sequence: TGTGCCAGCAGCCAAGAGAGTCTGTCACCCCTCCACTTT. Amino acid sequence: CASSQESLSPLHF.

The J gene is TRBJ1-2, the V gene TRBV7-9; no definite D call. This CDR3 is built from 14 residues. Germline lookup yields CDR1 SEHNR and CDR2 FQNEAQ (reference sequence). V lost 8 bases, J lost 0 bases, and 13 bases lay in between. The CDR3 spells CASGSTQTNYGYTF. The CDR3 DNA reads TGTGCCAGCGGAAGTACACAGACTAACTATGGCTACACCTTC.

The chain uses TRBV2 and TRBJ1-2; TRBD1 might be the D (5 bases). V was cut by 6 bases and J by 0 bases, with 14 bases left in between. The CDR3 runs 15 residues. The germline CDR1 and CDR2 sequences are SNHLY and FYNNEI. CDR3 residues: CASRRDGGANYGYTF. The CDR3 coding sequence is TGTGCCAGCAGAAGGGACGGGGGAGCTAACTATGGCTACACCTTC.

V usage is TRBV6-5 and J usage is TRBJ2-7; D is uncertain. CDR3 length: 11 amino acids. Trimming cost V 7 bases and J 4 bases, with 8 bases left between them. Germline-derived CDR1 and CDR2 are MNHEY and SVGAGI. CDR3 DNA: TGTGCCAGCAAGAGGCAGTACGAGCAGTACTTC. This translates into CASKRQYEQYF.

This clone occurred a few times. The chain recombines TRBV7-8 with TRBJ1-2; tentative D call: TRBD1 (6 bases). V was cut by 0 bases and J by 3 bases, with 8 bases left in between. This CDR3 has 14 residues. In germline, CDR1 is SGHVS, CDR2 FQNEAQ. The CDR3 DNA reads TGTGCCAGCAGCTTAGCGCCAGGGGACTATGGCTACACCTTC. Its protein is CASSLAPGDYGYTF.

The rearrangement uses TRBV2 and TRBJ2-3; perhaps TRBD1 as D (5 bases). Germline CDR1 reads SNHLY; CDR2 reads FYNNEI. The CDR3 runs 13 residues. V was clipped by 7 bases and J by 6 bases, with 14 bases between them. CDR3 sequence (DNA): TGTGCCAGCACCAGACAGTGGAGCGATACGCAGTATTTT. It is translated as CASTRQWSDTQYF. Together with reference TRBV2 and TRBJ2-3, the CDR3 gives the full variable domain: EPEVTQTPSHQVTQMGQEVILRCVPISNHLYFYWYRQILGQKVEFLVSFYNNEISEKSEIFDDQFSVERPDGSNFTLKIRSTKLEDSAMYFCASTRQWSDTQYFGPGTRLTVL.

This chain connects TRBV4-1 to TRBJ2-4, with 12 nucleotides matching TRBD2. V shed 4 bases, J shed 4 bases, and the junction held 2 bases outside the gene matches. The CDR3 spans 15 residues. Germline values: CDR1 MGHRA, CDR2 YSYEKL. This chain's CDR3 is CASSRGLAGKNIQYF. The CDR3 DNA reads TGCGCCAGCAGCCGAGGACTAGCGGGGAAAAACATTCAGTACTTC.

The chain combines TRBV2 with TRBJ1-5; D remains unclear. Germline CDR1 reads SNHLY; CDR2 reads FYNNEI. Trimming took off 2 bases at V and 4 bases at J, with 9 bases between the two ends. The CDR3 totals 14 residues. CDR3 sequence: CASSETGWNQPQHF. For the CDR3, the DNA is TGTGCCAGCAGTGAAACCGGGTGGAATCAGCCCCAGCATTTT.

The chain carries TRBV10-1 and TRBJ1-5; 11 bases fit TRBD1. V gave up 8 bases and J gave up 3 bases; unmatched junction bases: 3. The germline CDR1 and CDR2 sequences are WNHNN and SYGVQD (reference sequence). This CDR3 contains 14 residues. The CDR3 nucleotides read TGCGCCAGCCCGGACAGGGGGCCCAATCAGCCCCAGCATTTT. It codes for CASPDRGPNQPQHF.

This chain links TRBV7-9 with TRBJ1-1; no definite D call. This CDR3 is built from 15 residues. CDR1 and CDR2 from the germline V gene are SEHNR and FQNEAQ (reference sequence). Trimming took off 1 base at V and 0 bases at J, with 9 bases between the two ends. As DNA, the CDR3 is TGTGCCAGCAGCTTAGTGGGCCGGGTGAACACTGAAGCTTTCTTT. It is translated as CASSLVGRVNTEAFF.

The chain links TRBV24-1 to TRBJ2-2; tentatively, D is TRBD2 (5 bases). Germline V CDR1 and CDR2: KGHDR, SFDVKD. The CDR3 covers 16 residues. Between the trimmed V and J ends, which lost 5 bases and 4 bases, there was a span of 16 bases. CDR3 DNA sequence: TGTGCCACCAGTGCCCCCCTCGGGGAAAGCACCGGGGAGCTGTTTTTT. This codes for CATSAPLGESTGELFF.

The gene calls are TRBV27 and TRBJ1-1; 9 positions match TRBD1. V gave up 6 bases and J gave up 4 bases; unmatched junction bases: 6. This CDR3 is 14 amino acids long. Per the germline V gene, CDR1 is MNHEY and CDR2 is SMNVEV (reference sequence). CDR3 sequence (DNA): TGTGCCAGCAGGCTGACAGGGGGTATCACTGAAGCTTTCTTT. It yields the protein CASRLTGGITEAFF.

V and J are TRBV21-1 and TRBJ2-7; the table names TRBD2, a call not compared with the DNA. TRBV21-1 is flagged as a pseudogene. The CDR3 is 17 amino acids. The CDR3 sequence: CASPGASGAQFQNEQYV. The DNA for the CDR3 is TGTGCCAGCCCGGGGGCTAGCGGAGCCCAATTTCAGAACGAGCAGTACGTC.

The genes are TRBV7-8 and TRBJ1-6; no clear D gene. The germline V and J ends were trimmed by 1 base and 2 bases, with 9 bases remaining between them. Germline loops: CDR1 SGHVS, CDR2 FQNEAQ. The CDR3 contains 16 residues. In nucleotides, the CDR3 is TGTGCCAGCAGCTTAGGTTGGGCAGCCTATAATTCACCCCTCCACTTT. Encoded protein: CASSLGWAAYNSPLHF.

CDR3 sequence reads: CASRSVWGDTEAFF. The CDR3 nucleotides read TGTGCCAGCAGATCGGTGTGGGGTGACACTGAAGCTTTCTTT. This chain joins TRBV6-4 and TRBJ1-1, with no clear D. This CDR3 has 14 amino acids. Trimming took 6 bases from V and 3 from J, leaving 14 bases between them. Germline CDR1 MRHNA, CDR2 SNTAGT.

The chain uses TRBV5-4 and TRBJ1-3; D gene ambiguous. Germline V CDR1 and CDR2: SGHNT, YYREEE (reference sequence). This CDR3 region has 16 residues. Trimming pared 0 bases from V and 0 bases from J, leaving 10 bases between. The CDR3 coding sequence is TGTGCCAGCAGCTTGGGCGGCCGGAGCTCTGGAAACACCATATATTTT. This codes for CASSLGGRSSGNTIYF. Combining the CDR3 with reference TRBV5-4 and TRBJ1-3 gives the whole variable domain ETGVTQSPTHLIKTRGQQVTLRCSSQSGHNTVSWYQQALGQGPQFIFQYYREEENGRGNFPPRFSGLQFPNYSSELNVNALELDDSALYLCASSLGGRSSGNTIYFGEGSWLTVV.

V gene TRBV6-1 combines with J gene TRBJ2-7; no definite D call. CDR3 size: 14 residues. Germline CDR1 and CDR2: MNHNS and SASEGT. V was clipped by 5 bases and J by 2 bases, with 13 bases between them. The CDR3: CASSSWTRPYEQYV. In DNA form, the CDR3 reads TGTGCCAGCAGTTCGTGGACCCGCCCCTACGAGCAGTACGTC.

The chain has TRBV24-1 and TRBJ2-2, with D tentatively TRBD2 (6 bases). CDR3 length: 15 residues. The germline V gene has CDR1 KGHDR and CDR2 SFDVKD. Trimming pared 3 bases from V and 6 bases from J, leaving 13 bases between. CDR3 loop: CATSDPTSSPGELFF. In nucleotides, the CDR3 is TGTGCCACCAGTGATCCAACTAGCTCCCCCGGGGAGCTGTTTTTT.

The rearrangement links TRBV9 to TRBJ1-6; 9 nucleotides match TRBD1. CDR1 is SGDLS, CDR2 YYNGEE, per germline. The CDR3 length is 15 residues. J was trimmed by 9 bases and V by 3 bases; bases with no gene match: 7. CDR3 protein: CASSARTGDTSPLHF. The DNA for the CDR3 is TGTGCCAGCAGCGCACGGACAGGGGATACTTCACCCCTCCACTTT.

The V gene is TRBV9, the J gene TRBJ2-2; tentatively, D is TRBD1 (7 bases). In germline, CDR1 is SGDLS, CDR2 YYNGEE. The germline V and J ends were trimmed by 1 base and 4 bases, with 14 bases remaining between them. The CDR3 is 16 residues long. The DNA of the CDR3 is TGTGCCAGCAGCGTACGCGGGACAGACCTCACCGGGGAGCTGTTTTTT. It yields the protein CASSVRGTDLTGELFF. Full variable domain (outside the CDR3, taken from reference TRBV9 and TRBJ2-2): DSGVTQTPKHLITATGQRVTLRCSPRSGDLSVYWYQQSLDQGLQFLIQYYNGEERAKGNILERFSAQQFPDLHSELNLSSLELGDSALYFCASSVRGTDLTGELFFGEGSRLTVL.

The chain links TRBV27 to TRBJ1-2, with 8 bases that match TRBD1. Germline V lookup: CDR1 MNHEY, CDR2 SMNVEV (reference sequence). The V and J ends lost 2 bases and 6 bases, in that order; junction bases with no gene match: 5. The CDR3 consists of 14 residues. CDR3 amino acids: CASSLSQGADGYTF. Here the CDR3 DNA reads TGTGCCAGCAGTTTAAGCCAGGGGGCGGATGGCTACACCTTC.

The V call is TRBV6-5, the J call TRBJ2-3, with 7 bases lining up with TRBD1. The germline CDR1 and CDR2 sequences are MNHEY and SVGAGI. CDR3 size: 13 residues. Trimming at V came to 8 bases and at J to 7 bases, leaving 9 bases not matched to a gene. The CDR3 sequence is CASRDSSRNTQYF. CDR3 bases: TGTGCCAGCCGGGACAGCTCTAGGAATACGCAGTATTTT.

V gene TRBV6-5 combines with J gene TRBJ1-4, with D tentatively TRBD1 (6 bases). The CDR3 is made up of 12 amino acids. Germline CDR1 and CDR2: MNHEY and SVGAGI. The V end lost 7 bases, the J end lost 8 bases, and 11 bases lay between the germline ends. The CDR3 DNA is TGTGCCAGCAAACAGGGCCGGGAAAAACTGTTTTTT. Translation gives CASKQGREKLFF.

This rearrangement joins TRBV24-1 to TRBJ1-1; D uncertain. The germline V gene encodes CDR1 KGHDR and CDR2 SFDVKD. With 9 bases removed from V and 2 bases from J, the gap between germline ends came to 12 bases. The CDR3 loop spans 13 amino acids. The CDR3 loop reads CATRAYLNTEAFF. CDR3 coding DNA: TGTGCCACCCGGGCCTACCTTAACACTGAAGCTTTCTTT.

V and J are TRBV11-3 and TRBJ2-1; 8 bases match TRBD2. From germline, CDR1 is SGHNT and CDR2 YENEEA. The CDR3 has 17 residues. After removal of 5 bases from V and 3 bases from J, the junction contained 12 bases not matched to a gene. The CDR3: CASSRGSGVYSYNEQFF. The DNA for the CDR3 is TGTGCCAGCAGCCGGGGTAGCGGGGTCTATAGCTACAATGAGCAGTTCTTC.

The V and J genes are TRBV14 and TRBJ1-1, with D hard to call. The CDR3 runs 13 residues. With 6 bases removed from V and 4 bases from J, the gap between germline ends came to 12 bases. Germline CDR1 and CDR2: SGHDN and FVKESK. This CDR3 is CASRRTGGTEAFF. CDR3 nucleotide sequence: TGTGCCAGCAGACGGACCGGAGGCACTGAAGCTTTCTTT.

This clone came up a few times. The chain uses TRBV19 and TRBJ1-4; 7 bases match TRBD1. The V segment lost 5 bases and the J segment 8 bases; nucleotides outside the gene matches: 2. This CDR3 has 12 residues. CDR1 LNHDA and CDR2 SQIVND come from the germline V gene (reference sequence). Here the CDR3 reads CASSSQGEKLFF. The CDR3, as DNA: TGTGCCAGTAGTTCACAGGGGGAAAAACTGTTTTTT.

The CDR3 region has the DNA TGTGCCAGTAGTAGTAAAAATCAGCCCCAGCATTTT. Its protein product is CASSSKNQPQHF. The chain links TRBV19 to TRBJ1-5, with D hard to call. The CDR3 has 12 residues. Trimming pared 4 bases from V and 4 bases from J, leaving 5 bases between. Germline-derived CDR1 and CDR2 are LNHDA and SQIVND (reference sequence).

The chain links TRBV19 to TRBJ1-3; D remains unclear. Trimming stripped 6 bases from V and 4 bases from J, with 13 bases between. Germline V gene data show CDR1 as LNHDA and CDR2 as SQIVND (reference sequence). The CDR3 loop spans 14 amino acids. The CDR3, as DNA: TGTGCCAGTAGCCTCGGGTGGAGAGGAAACACCATATATTTT. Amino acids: CASSLGWRGNTIYF. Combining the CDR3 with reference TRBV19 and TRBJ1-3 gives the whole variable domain DGGITQSPKYLFRKEGQNVTLSCEQNLNHDAMYWYRQDPGQGLRLIYYSQIVNDFQKGDIAEGYSVSREKKESFPLTVTSAQKNPTAFYLCASSLGWRGNTIYFGEGSWLTVV.